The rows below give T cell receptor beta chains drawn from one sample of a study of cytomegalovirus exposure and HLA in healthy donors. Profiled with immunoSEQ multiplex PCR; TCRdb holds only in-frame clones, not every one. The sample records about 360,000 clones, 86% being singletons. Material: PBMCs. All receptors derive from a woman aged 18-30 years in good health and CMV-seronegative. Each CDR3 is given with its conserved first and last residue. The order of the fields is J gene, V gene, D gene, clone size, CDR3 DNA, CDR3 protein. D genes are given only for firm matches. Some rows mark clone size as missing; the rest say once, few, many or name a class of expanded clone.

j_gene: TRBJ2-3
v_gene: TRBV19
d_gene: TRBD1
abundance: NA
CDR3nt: TGTGCCAGTAGTATAGAGAGAGGGGGCGCAGATACGCAGTATTTT
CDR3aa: CASSIERGGADTQYF

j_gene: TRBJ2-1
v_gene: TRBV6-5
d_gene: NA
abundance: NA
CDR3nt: TGTGCCAGCAGTTACTCGGGGGGCTCCTACAATGAGCAGTTCTTC
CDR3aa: CASSYSGGSYNEQFF

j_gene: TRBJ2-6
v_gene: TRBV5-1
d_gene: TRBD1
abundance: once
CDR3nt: TGCGCCAGCAGAGGACAGGAACTATCTGGGGCCAACGTCCTGACTTTC
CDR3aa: CASRGQELSGANVLTF

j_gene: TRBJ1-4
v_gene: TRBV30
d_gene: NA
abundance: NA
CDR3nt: TGTGCCTGGAGTGTACAGGGTAATGAAAAACTGTTTTTT
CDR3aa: CAWSVQGNEKLFF

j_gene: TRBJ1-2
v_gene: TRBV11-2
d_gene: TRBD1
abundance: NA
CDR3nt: TGTGCCAGCAGCTCCCCAAGAACAGGGGCTGGCTACACCTTC
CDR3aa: CASSSPRTGAGYTF

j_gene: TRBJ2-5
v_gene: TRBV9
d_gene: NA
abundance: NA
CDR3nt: TGTGCCAGCAGCGTTACTACCTTCCAAGAGACCCAGTACTTC
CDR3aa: CASSVTTFQETQYF

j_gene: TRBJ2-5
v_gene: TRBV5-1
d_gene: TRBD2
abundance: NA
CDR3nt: TGCGCCAGCAGCTTGGAGGCGGGAGGGCCGGAGACCCAGTACTTC
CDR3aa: CASSLEAGGPETQYF

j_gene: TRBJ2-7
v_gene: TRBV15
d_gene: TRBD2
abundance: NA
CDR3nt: TGTGCCACCAGCGAGGGACTAGCGGAATACGAGCAGTACTTC
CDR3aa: CATSEGLAEYEQYF

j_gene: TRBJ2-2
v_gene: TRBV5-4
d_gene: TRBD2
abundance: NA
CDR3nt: TGTGCCAGCAGCCCGAATATCGGGGGGGTTGGGGAGCTGTTTTTT
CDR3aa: CASSPNIGGVGELFF

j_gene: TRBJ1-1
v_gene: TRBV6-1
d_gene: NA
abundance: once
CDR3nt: TGTGCCAGCAGTGCTCCTCAGGGCAACACTGAAGCTTTCTTT
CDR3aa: CASSAPQGNTEAFF

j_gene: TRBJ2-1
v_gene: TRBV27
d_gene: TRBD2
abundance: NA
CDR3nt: TGTGCCAGCAGTGGGGGGACTAGCGGGAGGATATCCTACAATGAGCAGTTCTTC
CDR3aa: CASSGGTSGRISYNEQFF

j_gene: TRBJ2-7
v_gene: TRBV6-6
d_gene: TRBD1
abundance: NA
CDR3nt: TGTGCCAGCAGCACGGGACAGGTCGACTACGAGCAGTACTTC
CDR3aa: CASSTGQVDYEQYF

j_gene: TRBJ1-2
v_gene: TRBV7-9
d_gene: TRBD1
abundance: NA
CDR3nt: TGTGCCAGCAGCGTCGAGACAGGGGTGTTGGATGGCTACACCTTC
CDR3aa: CASSVETGVLDGYTF

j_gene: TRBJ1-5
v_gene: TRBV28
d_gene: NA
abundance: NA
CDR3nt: TGTGCCAGCAGTTTAATGAGCCGAGTTTATCAGCCCCAGCATTTT
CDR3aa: CASSLMSRVYQPQHF

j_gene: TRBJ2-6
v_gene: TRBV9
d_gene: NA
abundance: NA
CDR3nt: TGTGCCAGCAGCGTAGGTTGGGGCATAGGAGGGGCCAACGTCCTGACTTTC
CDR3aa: CASSVGWGIGGANVLTF

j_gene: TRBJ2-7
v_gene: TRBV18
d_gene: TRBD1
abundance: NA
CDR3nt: TGTGCCAGCTCACCCGACAGGGACGAGCAGTACTTC
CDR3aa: CASSPDRDEQYF

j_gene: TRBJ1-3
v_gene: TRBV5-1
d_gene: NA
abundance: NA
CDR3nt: TGCGCCAGCAGCGAAGACATCTTCTCTGGAAACACCATATATTTT
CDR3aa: CASSEDIFSGNTIYF

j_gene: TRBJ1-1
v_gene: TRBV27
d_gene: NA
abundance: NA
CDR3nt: TGTGCCAGCAGTTTATCGTTAGAGAACACTGAAGCTTTCTTT
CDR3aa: CASSLSLENTEAFF

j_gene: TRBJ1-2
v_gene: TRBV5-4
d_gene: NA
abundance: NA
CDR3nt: TGTGCCAGCAGCTTGGTGGGGGCTCTGAGCTATGGCTACACCTTC
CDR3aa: CASSLVGALSYGYTF

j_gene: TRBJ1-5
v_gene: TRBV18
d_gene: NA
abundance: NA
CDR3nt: TGTGCCAGCTCACGGACTCAGAGGGGCAATCAGCCCCAGCATTTT
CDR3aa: CASSRTQRGNQPQHF

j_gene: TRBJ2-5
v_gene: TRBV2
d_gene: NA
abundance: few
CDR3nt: TGTGCCAGCAACAGGGTAGAGACCCAGTACTTC
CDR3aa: CASNRVETQYF

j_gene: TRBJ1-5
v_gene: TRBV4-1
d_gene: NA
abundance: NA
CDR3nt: TGCGCCAGCAGCCAAGAGTTTCGGAGGGAGCAGCCCCAGCATTTT
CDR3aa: CASSQEFRREQPQHF

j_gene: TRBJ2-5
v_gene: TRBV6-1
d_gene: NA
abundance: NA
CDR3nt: TGTGCCAGCAGTATACAAGAGACCCAGTACTTC
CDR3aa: CASSIQETQYF

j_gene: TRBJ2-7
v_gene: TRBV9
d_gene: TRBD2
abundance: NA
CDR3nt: TGTGCCAGCAGCGTAGGGGGACTAGCTTACGAGCAGTACTTC
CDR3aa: CASSVGGLAYEQYF

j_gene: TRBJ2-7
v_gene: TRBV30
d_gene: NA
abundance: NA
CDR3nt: TGTGCCTGGAGTGTAGGAGGGTCCTCCTACGAGCAGTACTTC
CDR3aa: CAWSVGGSSYEQYF

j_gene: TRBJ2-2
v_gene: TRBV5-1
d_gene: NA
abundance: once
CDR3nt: TGCGCCAGCACAAAGACAGACGCGAACACCGGGGAGCTGTTTTTT
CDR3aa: CASTKTDANTGELFF

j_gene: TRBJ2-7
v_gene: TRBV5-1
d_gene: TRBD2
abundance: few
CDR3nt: TGCGCCAGCAGCATGACTAGCGGCCGAAGGGACGAGCAGTACTTC
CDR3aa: CASSMTSGRRDEQYF